This T cell receptor beta chain was observed in a study of CD8 T cells in Susac syndrome. Across the whole study: Intravenous immunoglobulin alone or corticosteroids were being given to patients with Susac syndrome at blood draw, unless they were therapy-naive.

The CDR3 spans 13 residues. Germline lookup yields CDR1 LGHDT and CDR2 YNNKEL (reference sequence). V was clipped by 8 bases and J by 4 bases, with 14 bases between them. Random hexamers were used to reverse transcribe the RNA input (roughly 0.5 to 1 ug). Amplification of TCR beta CDR3 spanned 54 Vbeta and 13 Jbeta via immunoSEQ multiplex PCR. One entry per CDR3 protein results from TCRdb running MiXCR on the immunoSEQ multiplex PCR reads. Of over 120,000 distinct CDR3 sequences listed, roughly 94% are singletons. Sequencing of TCR beta covered CD8+ and CD4+ T cells obtained from blood. Fulfillment of recently defined diagnostic criteria for definite or probable disease was shown by the patients with Susac syndrome.

This clonotype originated in a human donor with Susac syndrome. The genes are TRBV3-1 and TRBJ1-1, with D maybe TRBD1 (5 bases). Sequencing was carried out using CD4+ T cells from PBMCs. Here the CDR3 DNA reads TGTGCCAGCGCCCAGGGATTCCTCACTGAAGCTTTCTTT. It is translated as CASAQGFLTEAFF. The whole variable domain, filled in from reference TRBV3-1 and TRBJ1-1, reads DTAVSQTPKYLVTQMGNDKSIKCEQNLGHDTMYWYKQDSKKFLKIMFSYNNKELIINETVPNRFSPKSPDKAHLNLHINSLELGDSAVYFCASAQGFLTEAFFGQGTRLTVV.